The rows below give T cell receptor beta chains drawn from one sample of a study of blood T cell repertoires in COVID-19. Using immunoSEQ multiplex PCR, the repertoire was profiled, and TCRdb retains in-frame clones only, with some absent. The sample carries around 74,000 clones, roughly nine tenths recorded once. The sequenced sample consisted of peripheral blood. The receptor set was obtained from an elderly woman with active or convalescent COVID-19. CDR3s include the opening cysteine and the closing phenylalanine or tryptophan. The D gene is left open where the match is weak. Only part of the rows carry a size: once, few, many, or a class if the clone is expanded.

TGTGCCAGCTCACCACCGAACAGCGGGGAGACCCAGTACTTC CASSPPNSGETQYF TRBJ2-5 NA TRBV18 NA
TGTGCCAGCAGTCCCATCCCTAGGGGAAGGTTTCAGCCCCAGCATTTT CASSPIPRGRFQPQHF TRBJ1-5 NA TRBV27 NA
TGCAGTGCTTCCGACAGGGGAATGAGGAACTTT CSASDRGMRNF TRBJ1-1 TRBD1 TRBV20-1 NA
TGCGCCAGCAGCCAAGAAAGCGGGGCGGAGGAAGCTTTCTTT CASSQESGAEEAFF TRBJ1-1 NA TRBV4-1 NA
TGTGCCAGCAGCCGCAACAGTCAATTTGAAGCTTTCTTT CASSRNSQFEAFF TRBJ1-1 NA TRBV3-1/TRBV3-2 NA
TGTGCCAGCAGCCTGAACGGGGGTAGGGAGACCCAGTACTTC CASSLNGGRETQYF TRBJ2-5 NA TRBV5-5 NA
TGTGCCAGCAGTTACGGGCCAGATACGCAGTATTTT CASSYGPDTQYF TRBJ2-3 NA TRBV6-2/TRBV6-3 NA
TGTGCCAGCAGCTTGCGACTAGCGGGGGCGACAGATACGCAGTATTTT CASSLRLAGATDTQYF TRBJ2-3 TRBD2 TRBV5-4 NA
TGTGCCAGCAGCCATCCGGGACTGAGCACAGATACGCAGTATTTT CASSHPGLSTDTQYF TRBJ2-3 NA TRBV14 NA
TGTGCCAGCAGCTTACACAGGGTAGGGTCACCCCTCCACTTT CASSLHRVGSPLHF TRBJ1-6 NA TRBV7-8 NA
TGTGCCAGCAGCGGGTACCGGGTCGGCTATGGCTACACCTTC CASSGYRVGYGYTF TRBJ1-2 NA TRBV7-2 NA
TGTGCCAGCAGACTATCCGGGACAGGGGACTACGAGCAGTACTTC CASRLSGTGDYEQYF TRBJ2-7 TRBD1 TRBV27 NA
TGTGCCAGCAGTTTGAGGGGGGGCTATAAAGAGCAGTACTTC CASSLRGGYKEQYF TRBJ2-7 NA TRBV28 NA
TGTGCCTGGAGAGGGAGCCAGGCGGGGCAGTTCTTC CAWRGSQAGQFF TRBJ2-1 NA TRBV30 NA
TGTGCCAGCAGTGAAGCCCGACAGGGGGCCTTATTCGGGGCCAAAAACATTCAGTACTTC CASSEARQGALFGAKNIQYF TRBJ2-4 TRBD1 TRBV6-1 NA
TGTGCCAGCAGCAGACTAGCGGGGTTTGTTGAGCAGTACTTC CASSRLAGFVEQYF TRBJ2-7 TRBD2 TRBV5-4 once
TGTGCCAGCTCGCTCGCCAGGGATTCACCCCTCCACTTT CASSLARDSPLHF TRBJ1-6 NA TRBV18 NA
TGCGCCAGCAGCCAAGAGATCACAGCGGGGTCCTACGAGCAGTACTTC CASSQEITAGSYEQYF TRBJ2-7 TRBD2 TRBV4-1 NA
TGTGCCAGTAGTCCCTACCCCCGACAGGGTGGGCATGGCTACACCTTC CASSPYPRQGGHGYTF TRBJ1-2 TRBD1 TRBV19 NA
TGTGCCAGTAGTATGGACAGTTTCACCGGGGAGCTGTTTTTT CASSMDSFTGELFF TRBJ2-2 NA TRBV19 NA
TGCGCCAGCAGCCAAGACGGGGGGGAGGATGGCTACACCTTC CASSQDGGEDGYTF TRBJ1-2 NA TRBV4-3 once
TGCACCAGCAGCTTCGGGACTCCCAGCGTCTTC CTSSFGTPSVF TRBJ2-1 NA TRBV1 NA
TGTGCCATCAGTGAAAGTAATGGACAGTGGGAATCCTACGAGCAGTACTTC CAISESNGQWESYEQYF TRBJ2-7 NA TRBV10-3 NA
TGTGCCAGCAGACGGACAGGGAACTATGGCTACACCTTC CASRRTGNYGYTF TRBJ1-2 TRBD1 TRBV7-2 NA
TGTGCCACCCGATCGGGAGGAGGAACTGAAGCTTTCTTT CATRSGGGTEAFF TRBJ1-1 NA TRBV24-1 once
TGTGCCAGTAGTAACACAGGGGGCTACGAGCAGTACTTC CASSNTGGYEQYF TRBJ2-7 TRBD1 TRBV19 NA
TGTGCCAGTAGTATAGTGGCAGGGGGCAATTCACCCCTCCACTTT CASSIVAGGNSPLHF TRBJ1-6 TRBD1 TRBV19 NA
TGTGCCAGCAGTCCATTGCGTCGGGGGGCCCTGGAGCAGTACTTC CASSPLRRGALEQYF TRBJ2-7 NA TRBV6-5 NA
TGTGCCAGCAGTTCAACCCTCCCGGGAACTCGAAGTGGCTACACCTTC CASSSTLPGTRSGYTF TRBJ1-2 NA TRBV27 once
TGCGCCAGCAGCCAATCCCCAGGGTCTGGGGCCAACGTCCTGACTTTC CASSQSPGSGANVLTF TRBJ2-6 NA TRBV4-3 NA
TGTGCCAGCAGCTACGGGACAGGGGGAAGTGAAGCTTTCTTT CASSYGTGGSEAFF TRBJ1-1 TRBD1 TRBV5-6 NA
TGTGCCAGCAGCTTGGCGGTGGGGGGGCCTTTGCTTGAGCAGTTCTTC CASSLAVGGPLLEQFF TRBJ2-1 NA TRBV11-1 NA
TGTGCCACCAGCAACAGGGGCACCGGGGAGCTGTTTTTT CATSNRGTGELFF TRBJ2-2 TRBD1 TRBV24-1 NA
TGCGCCAGCAGTGAGTCTTTTTCGGATTCACCCCTCCACTTT CASSESFSDSPLHF TRBJ1-6 NA TRBV10-2 few
TGTGCCAGCAGCCCTGACTACAGCACAGATACGCAGTATTTT CASSPDYSTDTQYF TRBJ2-3 NA TRBV4-2 NA
TGCGCCAGCAGCCCCGGGACAGGGATGACTGAAGCTTTCTTT CASSPGTGMTEAFF TRBJ1-1 TRBD1 TRBV5-1 once
TGTGCCAGCAGCTTAGGCAGGGGCGATGGCTACACCTTC CASSLGRGDGYTF TRBJ1-2 NA TRBV5-6 once
TGTGCGCCCCGCCGGGGGGCTTGTTGCAATCAGCCCCAGCATTTT CAPRRGACCNQPQHF TRBJ1-5 NA TRBV6-5 NA
TGTGCCAGCAGCTTAGGGCGGAGCACAGATACGCAGTATTTT CASSLGRSTDTQYF TRBJ2-3 NA TRBV11-2 NA
TGTGCCAGTAGAACAGGGAACACTGAAGCTTTCTTT CASRTGNTEAFF TRBJ1-1 NA TRBV19 few
TGTGCCAGCAGCTCACCACGGGACAGGGTCAATGAGCAGTACTTC CASSSPRDRVNEQYF TRBJ2-7 TRBD1 TRBV5-4 NA
TGTGCCAGCAGCTCCTTGGACAGGGGCAATGAGCAGTTCTTC CASSSLDRGNEQFF TRBJ2-1 TRBD1 TRBV7-3 NA
TGTGCCAGCAGCAAAGTCCAGGGGGCCTACGAGCAGTACTTC CASSKVQGAYEQYF TRBJ2-7 NA TRBV21-1 NA
TGTGCCAGCAGGACAGGCCCGTTGGCCCAGTACTTC CASRTGPLAQYF TRBJ2-5 NA TRBV2 NA
TGTGCCAGCAGTTCCACGGGTGCGGGAAACACCATATATTTT CASSSTGAGNTIYF TRBJ1-3 NA TRBV27 NA
TGCGCCAGCAGCCAAGAAGGGGTCTACTATGGCTACACCTTC CASSQEGVYYGYTF TRBJ1-2 NA TRBV4-1 NA